This T cell receptor (beta chain) derives from a study of CD8 T cells in Susac syndrome. Random hexamers were used to reverse transcribe roughly 0.5 to 1 ug of RNA. TCRdb analysed the immunoSEQ multiplex PCR reads with MiXCR anew, one entry per CDR3 protein. The sample lists about 94,000 distinct CDR3 sequences; roughly 94% were seen once. This receptor was obtained from a human donor with Susac syndrome. Sequencing input: CD4+ T cells from PBMCs.

Here the CDR3 DNA reads TGTGCCAGCAGATCACGGACAGGGGGAGGGAACATTCAGTACTTC. It specifies CASRSRTGGGNIQYF. The genes are TRBV12-3 or TRBV12-4 and TRBJ2-4, with 10 bases lining up with TRBD1. The CDR3 has 15 amino acids. The ends lost 6 bases at V and 7 bases at J; junction bases unmatched: 9.